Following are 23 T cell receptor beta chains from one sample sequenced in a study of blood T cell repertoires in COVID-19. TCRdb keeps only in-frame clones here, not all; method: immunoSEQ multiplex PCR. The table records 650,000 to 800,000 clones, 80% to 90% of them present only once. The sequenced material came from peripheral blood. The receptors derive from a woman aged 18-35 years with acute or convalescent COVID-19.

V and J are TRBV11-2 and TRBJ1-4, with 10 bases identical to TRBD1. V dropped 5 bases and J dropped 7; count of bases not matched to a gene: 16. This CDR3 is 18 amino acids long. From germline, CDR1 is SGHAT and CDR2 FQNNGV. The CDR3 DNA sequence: TGTGCCAGCAGCCATATTCTGGGACAGGGGTTTTTGGGTGAAAAACTGTTTTTT. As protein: CASSHILGQGFLGEKLFF.

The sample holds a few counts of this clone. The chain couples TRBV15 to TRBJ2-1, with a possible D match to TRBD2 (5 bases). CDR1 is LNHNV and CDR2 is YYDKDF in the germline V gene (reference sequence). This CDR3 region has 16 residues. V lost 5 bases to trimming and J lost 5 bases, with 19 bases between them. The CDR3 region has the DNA TGTGCCACCAGCGATACACGGGGAACGTACCACAATGAGCAGTTCTTC. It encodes CATSDTRGTYHNEQFF.

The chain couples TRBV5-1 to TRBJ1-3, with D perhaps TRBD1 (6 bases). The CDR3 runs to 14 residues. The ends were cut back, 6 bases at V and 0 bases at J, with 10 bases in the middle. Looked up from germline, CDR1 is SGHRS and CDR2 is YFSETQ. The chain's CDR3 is CASKDSLSGNTIYF. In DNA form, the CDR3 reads TGCGCCAGCAAGGACAGCCTCTCTGGAAACACCATATATTTT.

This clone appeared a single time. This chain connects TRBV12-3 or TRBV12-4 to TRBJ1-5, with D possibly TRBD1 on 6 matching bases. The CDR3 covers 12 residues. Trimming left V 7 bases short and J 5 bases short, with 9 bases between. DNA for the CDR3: TGTGCCAGCACCAACAGGGATCAGCCCCAGCATTTT. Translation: CASTNRDQPQHF.

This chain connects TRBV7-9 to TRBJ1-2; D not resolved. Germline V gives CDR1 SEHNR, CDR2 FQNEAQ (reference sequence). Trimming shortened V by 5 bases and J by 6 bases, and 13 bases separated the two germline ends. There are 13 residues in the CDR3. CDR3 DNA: TGTGCCAGCAGCCCCTTTTGGGAGGATGGCTACACCTTC. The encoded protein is CASSPFWEDGYTF.

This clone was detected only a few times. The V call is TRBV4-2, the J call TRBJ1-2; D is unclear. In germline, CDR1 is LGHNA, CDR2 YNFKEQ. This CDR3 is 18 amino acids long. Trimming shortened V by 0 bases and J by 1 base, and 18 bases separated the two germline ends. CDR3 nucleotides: TGTGCCAGCAGCCAAGATAAGTGGACGGAGGCCAGTAACTATGGCTACACCTTC. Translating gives CASSQDKWTEASNYGYTF.

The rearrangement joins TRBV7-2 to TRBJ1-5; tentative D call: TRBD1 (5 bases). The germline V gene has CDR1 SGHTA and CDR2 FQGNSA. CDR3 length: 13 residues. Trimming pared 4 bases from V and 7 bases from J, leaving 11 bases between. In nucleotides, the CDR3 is TGTGCCAGCAGCTCCACAGGTTACCAGCCCCAGCATTTT. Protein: CASSSTGYQPQHF.

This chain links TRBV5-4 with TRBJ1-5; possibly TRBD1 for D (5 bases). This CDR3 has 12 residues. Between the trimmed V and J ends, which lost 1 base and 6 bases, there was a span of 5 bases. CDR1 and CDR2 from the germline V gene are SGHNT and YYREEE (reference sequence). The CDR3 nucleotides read TGTGCCAGCAGCTTGAGGGGTCAGCCCCAGCATTTT. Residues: CASSLRGQPQHF.

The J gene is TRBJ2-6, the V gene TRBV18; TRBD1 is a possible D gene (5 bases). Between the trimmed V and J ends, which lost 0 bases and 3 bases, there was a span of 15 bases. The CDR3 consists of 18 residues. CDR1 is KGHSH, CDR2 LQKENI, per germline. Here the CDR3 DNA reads TGTGCCAGCTCACCACCCGCGCCCAGGGCTTTTGGGGCCAACGTCCTGACTTTC. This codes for CASSPPAPRAFGANVLTF.

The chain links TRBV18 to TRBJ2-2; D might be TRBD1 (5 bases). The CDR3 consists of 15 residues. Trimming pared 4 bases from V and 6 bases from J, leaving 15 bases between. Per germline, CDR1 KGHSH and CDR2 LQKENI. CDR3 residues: CASSQNAGSPGELFF. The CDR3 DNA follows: TGTGCCAGCTCACAGAACGCAGGGTCGCCCGGGGAGCTGTTTTTT.

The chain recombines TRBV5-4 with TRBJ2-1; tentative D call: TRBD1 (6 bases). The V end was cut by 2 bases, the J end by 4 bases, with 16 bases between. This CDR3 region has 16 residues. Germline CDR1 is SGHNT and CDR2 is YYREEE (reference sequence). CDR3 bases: TGTGCCAGCAGCTTCTCCAAACACAGGGATTACAATGAGCAGTTCTTC. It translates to CASSFSKHRDYNEQFF.

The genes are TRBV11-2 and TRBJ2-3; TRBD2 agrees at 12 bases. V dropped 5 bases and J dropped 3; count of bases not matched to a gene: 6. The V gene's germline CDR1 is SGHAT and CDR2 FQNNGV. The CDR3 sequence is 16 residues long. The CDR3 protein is CASSLRTSGATDTQYF. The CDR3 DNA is TGTGCCAGCAGCCTCCGGACTAGCGGGGCGACAGATACGCAGTATTTT.

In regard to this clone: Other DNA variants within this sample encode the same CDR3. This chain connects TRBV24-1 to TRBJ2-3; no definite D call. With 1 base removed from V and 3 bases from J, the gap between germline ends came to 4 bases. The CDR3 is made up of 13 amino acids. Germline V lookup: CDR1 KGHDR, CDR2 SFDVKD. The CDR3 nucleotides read TGTGCCACCAGTGATTTCAGAACAGATACGCAGTATTTT. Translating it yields CATSDFRTDTQYF.

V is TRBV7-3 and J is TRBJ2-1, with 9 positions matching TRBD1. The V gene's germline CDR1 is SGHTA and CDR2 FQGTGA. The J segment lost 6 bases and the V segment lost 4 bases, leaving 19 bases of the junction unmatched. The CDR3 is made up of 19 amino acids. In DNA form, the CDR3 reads TGTGCCAGCAGCTCCCTCTACCTCACCGGGACAGGGAGGACCAATGAGCAGTTCTTC. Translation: CASSSLYLTGTGRTNEQFF.

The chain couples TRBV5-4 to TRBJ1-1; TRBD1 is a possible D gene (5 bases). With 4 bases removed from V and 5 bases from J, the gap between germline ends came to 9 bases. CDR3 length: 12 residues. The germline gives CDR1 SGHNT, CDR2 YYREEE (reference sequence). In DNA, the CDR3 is TGTGCCAGCAGCCGCAGGGAAACTGAAGCTTTCTTT. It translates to CASSRRETEAFF.

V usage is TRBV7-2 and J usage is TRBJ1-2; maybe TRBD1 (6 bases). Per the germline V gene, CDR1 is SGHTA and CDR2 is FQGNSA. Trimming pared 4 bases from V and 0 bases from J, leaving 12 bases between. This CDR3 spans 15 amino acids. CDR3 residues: CASSSSGVTNYGYTF. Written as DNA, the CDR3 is TGTGCCAGCAGCTCCTCAGGGGTTACTAACTATGGCTACACCTTC.

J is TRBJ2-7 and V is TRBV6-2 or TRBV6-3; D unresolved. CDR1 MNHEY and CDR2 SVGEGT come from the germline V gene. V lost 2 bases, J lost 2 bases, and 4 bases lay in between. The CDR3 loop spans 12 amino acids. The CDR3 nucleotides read TGTGCCAGCAGTTACGCGGCCTACGAGCAGTACTTC. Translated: CASSYAAYEQYF.

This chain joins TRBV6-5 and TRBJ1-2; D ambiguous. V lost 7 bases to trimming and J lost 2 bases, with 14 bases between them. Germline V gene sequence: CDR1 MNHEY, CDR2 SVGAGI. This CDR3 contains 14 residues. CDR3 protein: CASTGGVANYGYTF. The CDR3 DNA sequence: TGTGCCAGCACCGGCGGGGTTGCAAACTATGGCTACACCTTC.

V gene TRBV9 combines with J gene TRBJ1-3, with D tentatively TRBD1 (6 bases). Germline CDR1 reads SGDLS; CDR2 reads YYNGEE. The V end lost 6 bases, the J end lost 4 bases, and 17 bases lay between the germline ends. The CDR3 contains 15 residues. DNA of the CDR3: TGTGCCAGCACCCCCGGTAGGGGGTCCGGAAACACCATATATTTT. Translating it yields CASTPGRGSGNTIYF.

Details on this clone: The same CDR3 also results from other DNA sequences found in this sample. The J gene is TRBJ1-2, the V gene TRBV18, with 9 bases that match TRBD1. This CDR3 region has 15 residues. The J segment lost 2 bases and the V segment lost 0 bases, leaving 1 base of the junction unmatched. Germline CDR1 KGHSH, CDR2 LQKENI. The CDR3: CASSPPGQGNYGYTF. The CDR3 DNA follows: TGTGCCAGCTCACCACCGGGACAGGGAAACTATGGCTACACCTTC. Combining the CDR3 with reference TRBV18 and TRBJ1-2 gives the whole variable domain NAGVMQNPRHLVRRRGQEARLRCSPMKGHSHVYWYRQLPEEGLKFMVYLQKENIIDESGMPKERFSAEFPKEGPSILRIQQVVRGDSAAYFCASSPPGQGNYGYTFGSGTRLTVV.

As DNA, the CDR3 is TGTGCCAGCAGCGCCGGGACAGGGGCTAACTATGGCTACACCTTC. This translates into CASSAGTGANYGYTF. The chain links TRBV5-6 to TRBJ1-2; 10 bases align to TRBD1. CDR1 and CDR2 from the germline V gene are SGHDT and YYEEEE. The CDR3 is 15 amino acids. V was pared by 4 bases and J by 0 bases, with 3 bases of the junction left unmatched.

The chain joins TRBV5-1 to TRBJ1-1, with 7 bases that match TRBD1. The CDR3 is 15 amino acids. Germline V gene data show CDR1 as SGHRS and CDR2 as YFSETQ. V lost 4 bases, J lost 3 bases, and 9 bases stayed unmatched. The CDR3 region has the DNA TGCGCCAGCAGCCCTACCGGGACAGCCTACACTGAAGCTTTCTTT. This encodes CASSPTGTAYTEAFF.

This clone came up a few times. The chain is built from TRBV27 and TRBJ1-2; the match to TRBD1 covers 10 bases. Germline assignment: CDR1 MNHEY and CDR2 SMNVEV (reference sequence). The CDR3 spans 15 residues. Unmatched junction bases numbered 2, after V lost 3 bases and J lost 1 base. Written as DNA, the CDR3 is TGTGCCAGCAGTTTCGGACAGGGGGTTAACTATGGCTACACCTTC. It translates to CASSFGQGVNYGYTF.